This entry lists 5 T cell receptor beta chains sequenced from one sample in a study of regulatory T cells in long-lasting Graves disease. TCR beta libraries were built with iRepertoire HTBI primers and Arm-PCR of CDR3 regions. TCRdb analysed the multiplex PCR reads with MiXCR anew, one entry per CDR3 protein. The sample lists 400,000 to 600,000 distinct CDR3 sequences; 20% to 25% were seen once. The time point was: persistent/refractory GD, antithyroid drugs over 5 years with positive TRAb. Preparation of the TCR library used RNA extracted from PBMCs. The material was peripheral blood mononuclear cells (PBMCs), obtained when the disease was refractory, from a patient treated with antithyroid drugs. The source is a female donor with Graves disease.

The genes are TRBV7-9 and TRBJ2-7; weak D call: TRBD1 (5 bases). The CDR3 runs 13 residues. Germline CDR1 and CDR2: SEHNR and FQNEAQ (reference sequence). With 1 base removed from V and 5 bases from J, the gap between germline ends came to 9 bases. The DNA of the CDR3 is TGTGCCAGCAGCTTAGGCAGGGTCAACGAGCAGTACTTC. Translating gives CASSLGRVNEQYF.

In its sample, this clonotype was seen many times. This chain connects TRBV28 to TRBJ1-5, with a tentative D call TRBD1 (5 bases). This CDR3 comprises 14 residues. V lost 10 bases and J 2 bases, leaving 15 bases between the germline ends. Germline CDR1 MDHEN, CDR2 SYDVKM. The CDR3, as DNA: TGTGCCACCGCGTCGGGGGACGGCAATCAGCCCCAGCATTTT. Amino acids: CATASGDGNQPQHF.

This chain connects TRBV19 to TRBJ1-5, with a tentative D call TRBD1 (5 bases). Germline assignment: CDR1 LNHDA and CDR2 SQIVND (reference sequence). Trimming cost V 3 bases and J 6 bases, with 9 bases left between them. The CDR3 loop spans 13 amino acids. CDR3 residues: CASSIRGFQPQHF. The CDR3 DNA reads as TGTGCCAGTAGTATTCGGGGGTTTCAGCCCCAGCATTTT.

This clonotype was found many times. The J gene is TRBJ1-2, the V gene TRBV2, with a tentative D call TRBD1 (6 bases). Germline CDR1 is SNHLY and CDR2 is FYNNEI. Trimming took 8 bases from V and 1 from J, leaving 14 bases between them. The CDR3 is 14 amino acids. The CDR3 bases are TGTGCCAGCTTGAGGGACACCTATAACTATGGCTACACCTTC. This gives the protein CASLRDTYNYGYTF.

Concerning this clonotype: This may be a read error, as it is one base from a much larger clone. This chain uses TRBV2 with TRBJ2-7; no reliable D call. The CDR3 is 13 amino acids. V dropped 0 bases and J dropped 3 bases, with 6 bases sitting between them. Germline assignment: CDR1 SNHLY and CDR2 FYNNEI. CDR3 sequence reads: CASSEACLYEQYF. CDR3 nucleotide sequence: TGTGCCAGCAGTGAAGCCTGTCTCTACGAGCAGTACTTC.